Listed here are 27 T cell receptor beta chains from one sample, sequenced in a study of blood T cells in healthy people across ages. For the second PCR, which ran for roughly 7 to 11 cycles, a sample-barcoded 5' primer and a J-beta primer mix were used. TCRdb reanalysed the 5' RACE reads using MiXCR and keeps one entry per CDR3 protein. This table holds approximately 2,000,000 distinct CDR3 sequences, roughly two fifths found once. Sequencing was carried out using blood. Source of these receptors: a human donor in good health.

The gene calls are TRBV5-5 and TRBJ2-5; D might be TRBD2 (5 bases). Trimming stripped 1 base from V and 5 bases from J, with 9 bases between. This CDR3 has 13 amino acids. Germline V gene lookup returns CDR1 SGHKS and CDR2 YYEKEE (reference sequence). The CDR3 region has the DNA TGTGCCAGCAGCTTGTCGGGGTGGGAGACCCAGTACTTC. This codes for CASSLSGWETQYF.

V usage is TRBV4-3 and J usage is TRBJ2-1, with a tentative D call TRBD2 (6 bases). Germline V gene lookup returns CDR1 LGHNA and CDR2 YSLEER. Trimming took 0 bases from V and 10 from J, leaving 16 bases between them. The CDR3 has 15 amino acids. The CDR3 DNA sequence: TGCGCCAGCAGCCAAGACTACGGAGGGGCTGGCGAGCAGTTCTTC. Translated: CASSQDYGGAGEQFF.

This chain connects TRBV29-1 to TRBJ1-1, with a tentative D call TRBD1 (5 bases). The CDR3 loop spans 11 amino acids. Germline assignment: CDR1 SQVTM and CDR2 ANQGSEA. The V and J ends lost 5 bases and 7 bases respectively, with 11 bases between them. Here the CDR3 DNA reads TGCAGCGTTAGGGACTTCCGTGAAGCTTTCTTT. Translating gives CSVRDFREAFF.

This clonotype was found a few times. In DNA form, the CDR3 reads TGTGCCAGCAGTCCAGGGACAGCGAAGGACTACACCTTC. It translates to CASSPGTAKDYTF. J is TRBJ1-2 and V is TRBV12-3 or TRBV12-4; 7 bases agree with TRBD1. The CDR3 is 13 amino acids. Germline trimming cut 5 bases from V and 10 bases from J; bases unmatched to any gene: 10.

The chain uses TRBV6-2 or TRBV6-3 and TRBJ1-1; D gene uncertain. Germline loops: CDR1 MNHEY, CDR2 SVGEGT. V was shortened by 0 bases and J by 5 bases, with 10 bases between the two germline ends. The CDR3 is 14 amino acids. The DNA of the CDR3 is TGTGCCAGCAGTTACTCGAATCCTTATACTGAAGCTTTCTTT. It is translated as CASSYSNPYTEAFF.

The CDR3 spells CASSLDGGPVTDTQYF. In DNA, the CDR3 is TGTGCCAGCAGCTTAGATGGTGGGCCAGTCACAGATACGCAGTATTTT. This chain connects TRBV7-2 to TRBJ2-3; D is unresolved. Germline values: CDR1 SGHTA, CDR2 FQGNSA. Trimming cost V 1 base and J 2 bases, with 13 bases left between them. The CDR3 spans 16 residues.

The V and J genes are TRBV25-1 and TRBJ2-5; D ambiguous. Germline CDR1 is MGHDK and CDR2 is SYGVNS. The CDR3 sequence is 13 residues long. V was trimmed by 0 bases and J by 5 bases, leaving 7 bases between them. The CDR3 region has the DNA TGTGCCAGCAGTGAATACGTTGTTGAGACCCAGTACTTC. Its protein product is CASSEYVVETQYF.

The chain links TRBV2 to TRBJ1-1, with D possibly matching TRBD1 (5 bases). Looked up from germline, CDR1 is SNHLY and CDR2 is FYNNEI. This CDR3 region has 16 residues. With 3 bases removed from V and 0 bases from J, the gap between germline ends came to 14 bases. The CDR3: CASSDWGRTMNTEAFF. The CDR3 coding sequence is TGTGCCAGCAGTGACTGGGGACGGACCATGAACACTGAAGCTTTCTTT. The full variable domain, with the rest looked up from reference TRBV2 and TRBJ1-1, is EPEVTQTPSHQVTQMGQEVILRCVPISNHLYFYWYRQILGQKVEFLVSFYNNEISEKSEIFDDQFSVERPDGSNFTLKIRSTKLEDSAMYFCASSDWGRTMNTEAFFGQGTRLTVV.

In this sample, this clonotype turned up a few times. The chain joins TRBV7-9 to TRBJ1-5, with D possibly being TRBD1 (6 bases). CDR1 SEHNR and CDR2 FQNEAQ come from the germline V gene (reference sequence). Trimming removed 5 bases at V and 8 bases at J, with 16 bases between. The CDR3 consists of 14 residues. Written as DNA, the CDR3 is TGTGCCAGCAGCCAACAGGGTCCCGAGGAGCCCCAGCATTTT. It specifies CASSQQGPEEPQHF.

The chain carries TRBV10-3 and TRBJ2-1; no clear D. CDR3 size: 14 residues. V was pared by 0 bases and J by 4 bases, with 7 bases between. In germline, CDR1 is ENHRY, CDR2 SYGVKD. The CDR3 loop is CAISESQDYNEQFF. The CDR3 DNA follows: TGTGCCATCAGTGAGTCCCAGGATTACAATGAGCAGTTCTTC.

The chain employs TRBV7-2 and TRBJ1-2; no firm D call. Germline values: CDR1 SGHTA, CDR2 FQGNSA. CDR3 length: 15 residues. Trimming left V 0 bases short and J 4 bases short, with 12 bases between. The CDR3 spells CASSLADRPGYGYTF. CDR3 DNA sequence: TGTGCCAGCAGCTTAGCGGATCGACCCGGCTATGGCTACACCTTC.

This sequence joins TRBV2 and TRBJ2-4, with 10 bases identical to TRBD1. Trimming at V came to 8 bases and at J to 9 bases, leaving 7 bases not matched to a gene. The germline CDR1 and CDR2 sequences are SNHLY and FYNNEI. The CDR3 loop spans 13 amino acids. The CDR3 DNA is TGTGCCAGCGGACAGGGGGAAAAGGGCATTCAGTACTTC. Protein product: CASGQGEKGIQYF.

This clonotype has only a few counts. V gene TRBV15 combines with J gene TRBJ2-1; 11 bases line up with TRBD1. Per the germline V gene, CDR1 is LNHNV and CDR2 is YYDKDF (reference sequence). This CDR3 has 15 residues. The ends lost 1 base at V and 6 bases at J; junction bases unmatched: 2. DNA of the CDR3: TGTGCCACCAGCAGAGCCGGGACAGGGGGCAATGAGCAGTTCTTC. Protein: CATSRAGTGGNEQFF.

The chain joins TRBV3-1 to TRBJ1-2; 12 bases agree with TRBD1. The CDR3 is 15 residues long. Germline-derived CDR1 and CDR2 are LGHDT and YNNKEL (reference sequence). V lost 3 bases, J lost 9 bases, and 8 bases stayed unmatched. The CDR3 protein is CASSQGDRGLGSYTF. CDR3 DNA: TGTGCCAGCAGCCAGGGGGACAGGGGGCTAGGGAGCTACACCTTC. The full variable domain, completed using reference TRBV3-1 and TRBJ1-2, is DTAVSQTPKYLVTQMGNDKSIKCEQNLGHDTMYWYKQDSKKFLKIMFSYNNKELIINETVPNRFSPKSPDKAHLNLHINSLELGDSAVYFCASSQGDRGLGSYTFGSGTRLTVV.

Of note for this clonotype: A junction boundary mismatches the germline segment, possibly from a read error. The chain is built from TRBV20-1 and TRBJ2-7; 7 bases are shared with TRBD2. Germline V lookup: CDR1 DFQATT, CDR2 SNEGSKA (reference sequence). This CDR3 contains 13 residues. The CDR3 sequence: CSARGAGVNEQYF. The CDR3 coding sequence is TGCAGTGCAAGAGGCGCGGGGGTAAACGAGCAGTACTTC.

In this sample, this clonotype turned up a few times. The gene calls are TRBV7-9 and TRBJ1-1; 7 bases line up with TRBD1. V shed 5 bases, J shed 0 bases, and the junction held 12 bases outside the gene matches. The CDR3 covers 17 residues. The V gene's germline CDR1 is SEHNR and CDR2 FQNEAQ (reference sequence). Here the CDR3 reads CASSGQGVSSMNTEAFF. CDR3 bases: TGTGCCAGCAGCGGTCAGGGGGTGAGTTCGATGAACACTGAAGCTTTCTTT. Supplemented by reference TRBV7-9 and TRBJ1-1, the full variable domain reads DTGVSQNPRHKITKRGQNVTFRCDPISEHNRLYWYRQTLGQGPEFLTYFQNEAQLEKSRLLSDRFSAERPKGSFSTLEIQRTEQGDSAMYLCASSGQGVSSMNTEAFFGQGTRLTVV.

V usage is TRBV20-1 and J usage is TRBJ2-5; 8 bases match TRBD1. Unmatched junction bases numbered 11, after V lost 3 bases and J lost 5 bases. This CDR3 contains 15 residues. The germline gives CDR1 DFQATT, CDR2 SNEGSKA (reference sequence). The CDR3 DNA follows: TGCAGTGCTAGGGAGTGGACAGGGTTTGGGGAGACCCAGTACTTC. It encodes CSAREWTGFGETQYF.

The CDR3 sequence is CASSQDRYAKLDTQYF. The CDR3 nucleotides are TGTGCCAGCAGCCAAGATCGCTATGCCAAGCTCGATACGCAGTATTTT. The rearrangement links TRBV3-1 to TRBJ2-3; D unresolved. Looked up from germline, CDR1 is LGHDT and CDR2 is YNNKEL (reference sequence). The CDR3 consists of 16 residues. Trimming shortened V by 0 bases and J by 6 bases, and 16 bases separated the two germline ends.

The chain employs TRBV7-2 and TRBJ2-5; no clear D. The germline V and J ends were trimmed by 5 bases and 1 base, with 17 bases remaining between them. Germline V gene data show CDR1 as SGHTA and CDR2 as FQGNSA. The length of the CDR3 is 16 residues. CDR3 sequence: CASSPDRPPAQETQYF. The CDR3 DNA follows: TGTGCCAGCAGCCCAGATCGGCCCCCGGCCCAAGAGACCCAGTACTTC. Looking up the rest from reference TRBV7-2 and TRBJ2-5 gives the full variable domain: GAGVSQSPSNKVTEKGKDVELRCDPISGHTALYWYRQSLGQGLEFLIYFQGNSAPDKSGLPSDRFSAERTGGSVSTLTIQRTQQEDSAVYLCASSPDRPPAQETQYFGPGTRLLVL.

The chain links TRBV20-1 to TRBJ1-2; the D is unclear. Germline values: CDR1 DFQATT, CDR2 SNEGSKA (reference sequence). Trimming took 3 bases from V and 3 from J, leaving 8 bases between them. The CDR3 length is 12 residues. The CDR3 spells CSASWGDYGYTF. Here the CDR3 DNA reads TGCAGTGCTAGCTGGGGTGACTATGGCTACACCTTC.

CDR3 protein: CASSSRGIIYEQYF. CDR3 DNA: TGCGCCAGCAGCTCTCGGGGCATTATCTACGAGCAGTACTTC. The gene calls are TRBV5-1 and TRBJ2-7, with D possibly being TRBD1 or TRBD2 (5 bases each). Germline V CDR1 and CDR2: SGHRS, YFSETQ. The CDR3 sequence is 14 residues long. V was pared by 3 bases and J by 3 bases, with 13 bases between.

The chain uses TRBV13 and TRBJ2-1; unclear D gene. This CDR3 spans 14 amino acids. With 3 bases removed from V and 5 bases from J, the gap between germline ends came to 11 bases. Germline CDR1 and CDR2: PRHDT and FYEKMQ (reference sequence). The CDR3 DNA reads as TGTGCCAGCAGCTTGCCTACGCCTAACAATGAGCAGTTCTTC. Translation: CASSLPTPNNEQFF.

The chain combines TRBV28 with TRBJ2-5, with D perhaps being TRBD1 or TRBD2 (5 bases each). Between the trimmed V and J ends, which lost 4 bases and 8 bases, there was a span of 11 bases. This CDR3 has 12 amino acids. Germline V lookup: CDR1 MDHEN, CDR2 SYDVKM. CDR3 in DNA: TGTGCCAGCAGTTCGGGACCCTCCACCCAGTACTTC. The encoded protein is CASSSGPSTQYF.

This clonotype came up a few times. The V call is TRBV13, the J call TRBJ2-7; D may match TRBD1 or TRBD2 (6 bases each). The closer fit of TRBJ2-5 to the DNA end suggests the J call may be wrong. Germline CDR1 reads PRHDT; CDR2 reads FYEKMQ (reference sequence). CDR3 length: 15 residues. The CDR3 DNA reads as TGTGCCAGCAGCTTAGGGGGTAGGGGGGAAGAGACCCAGTACTTC. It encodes CASSLGGRGEETQYF.

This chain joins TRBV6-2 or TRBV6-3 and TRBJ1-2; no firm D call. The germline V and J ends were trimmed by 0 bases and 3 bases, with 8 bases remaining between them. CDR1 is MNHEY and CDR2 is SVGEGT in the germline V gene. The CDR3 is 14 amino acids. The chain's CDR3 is CASSYSERDYGYTF. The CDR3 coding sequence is TGTGCCAGCAGTTACTCAGAGAGGGACTATGGCTACACCTTC.

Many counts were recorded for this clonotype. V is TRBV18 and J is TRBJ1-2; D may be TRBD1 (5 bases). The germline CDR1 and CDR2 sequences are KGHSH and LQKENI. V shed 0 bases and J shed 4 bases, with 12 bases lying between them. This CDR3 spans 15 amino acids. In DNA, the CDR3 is TGTGCCAGCTCACCACCGGTTCAGGGACGCTATGGCTACACCTTC. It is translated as CASSPPVQGRYGYTF. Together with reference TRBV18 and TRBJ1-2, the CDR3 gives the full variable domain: NAGVMQNPRHLVRRRGQEARLRCSPMKGHSHVYWYRQLPEEGLKFMVYLQKENIIDESGMPKERFSAEFPKEGPSILRIQQVVRGDSAAYFCASSPPVQGRYGYTFGSGTRLTVV.

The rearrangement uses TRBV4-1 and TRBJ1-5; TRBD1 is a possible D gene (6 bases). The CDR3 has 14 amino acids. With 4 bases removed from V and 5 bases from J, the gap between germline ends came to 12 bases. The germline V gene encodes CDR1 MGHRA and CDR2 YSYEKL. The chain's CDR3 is CASSLRTADQPQHF. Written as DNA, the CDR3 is TGCGCCAGCAGCCTAAGGACAGCCGATCAGCCCCAGCATTTT.